The clone carrying this TCR beta chain was counted a few times. The trim removed 4 bases at V and 1 base at J, leaving 8 bases unmatched. The CDR3 runs 16 residues. In germline, CDR1 is MNHNS, CDR2 SASEGT. TCRdb analysed the RT-PCR reads with MiXCR anew, one entry per CDR3 protein. The repertoire holds about 680,000 distinct CDR3 sequences, with 11% to 15% as singletons. This clonotype was obtained from a female donor in good health, serving as a healthy control. Sequencing was carried out using memory CD4+ T cells from blood. The chain employs TRBV6-1 and TRBJ2-3, with TRBD1 matching 7 bases. CDR3 residues: CASSAHRGVGTDTQYF. The DNA for the CDR3 is TGTGCCAGCAGTGCCCACAGGGGCGTAGGCACAGATACGCAGTATTTT.